This entry is about one TCR beta chain. A read error may account for a junction end that differs from germline. This entry is derived from a study of tumor-infiltrating lymphocytes in primary liver carcinoma. Looking at the study overall: Between about 4 and 11 cm across, the tumors were all of stage T1-T3 N0M0.

TCR beta cDNA came from approximately 540 ng total RNA, primed with a constant-region primer. Three nested multiplex PCR rounds, a slightly modified ARM-PCR method, built the TCR beta libraries. The first two PCR rounds used TRBV1-TRBV30 forward primers with a C-beta reverse primer, roughly 11 cycles each. TCRdb called the multiplex PCR reads again in MiXCR, with one record for every CDR3 protein. The sample has 50,000 to 70,000 distinct CDR3 sequences, about two thirds seen once. The tissue used was unsorted bulk material of about 20-33 mg. RNA and DNA were co-extracted from it with the AllPrep DNA/RNA mini kit. Germline CDR1 LGHNA, CDR2 YNFKEQ. The CDR3 runs to 18 residues.

The receptor was derived from a man aged 35 to 55 with primary liver carcinoma and hepatitis B virus infection. Sequenced input: liver tumor tissue from sampling region 2. Subset here: tumor region T2, inferior pole. V is TRBV4-2 and J is TRBJ2-7; TRBD2 aligns across 16 bases. The CDR3 region is CASSERPGLAGGPHEQYF. The CDR3 DNA reads as TGCGCCAGCAGTGAAAGACCGGGACTAGCGGGAGGGCCACACGAGCAGTACTTC.